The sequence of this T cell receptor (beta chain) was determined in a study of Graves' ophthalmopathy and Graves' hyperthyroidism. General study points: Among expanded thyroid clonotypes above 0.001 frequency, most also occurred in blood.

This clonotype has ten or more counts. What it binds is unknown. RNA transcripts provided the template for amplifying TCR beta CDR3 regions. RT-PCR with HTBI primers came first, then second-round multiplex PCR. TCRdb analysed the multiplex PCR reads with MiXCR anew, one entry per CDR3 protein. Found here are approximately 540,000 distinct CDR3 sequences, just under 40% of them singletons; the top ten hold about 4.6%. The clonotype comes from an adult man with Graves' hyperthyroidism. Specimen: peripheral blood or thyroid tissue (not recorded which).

CDR3 in amino acids: CASSPQGANNQPQHF. CDR3 nucleotides: TGTGCCAGCAGCCCGCAGGGGGCCAACAATCAGCCCCAGCATTTT. The genes are TRBV12-3 or TRBV12-4 and TRBJ1-5, with 8 bases aligning to TRBD1. V shed 6 bases, J shed 3 bases, and the junction held 7 bases outside the gene matches. The CDR3 spans 15 residues.